This record looks at one T cell receptor (beta chain) sequence and its context. CDR3 length equals 18 residues. Trimming cost V 5 bases and J 6 bases; bases outside gene matches: 19. Germline V gene data show CDR1 as MNHNS and CDR2 as SASEGT. TCR beta CDR3 regions were amplified from RNA. During a first-round RT-PCR of the TCR CDR3, the HTBI primer set was used. TCRdb independently ran MiXCR on the multiplex PCR reads; one entry per CDR3 protein. The sample yields a few hundred thousand distinct CDR3 sequences, roughly a sixth seen once. The data stem from a study of T cells in Graves' hyperthyroidism and ophthalmopathy.

The sequence was obtained from a woman in her 50s with Graves' hyperthyroidism. Sequenced: blood. This rearrangement joins TRBV6-1 to TRBJ2-7; 10 positions agree with TRBD2. As DNA, the CDR3 is TGTGCCAGCAGTAGGACAGGCACATCTAGCGGGAGCTTTGGCGAGCAGTACTTC. Protein product: CASSRTGTSSGSFGEQYF.